The entry that follows covers one T cell receptor beta chain sequence. The sample originates from a study of blood T cell repertoires in COVID-19. The table came from immunoSEQ multiplex PCR; TCRdb's copy has only in-frame clones and leaves some out. Here the sample spans around 300,000 clones, roughly 88% being singletons. The sequenced material came from peripheral blood. This receptor was obtained from a man aged 18 to 29 with active or convalescent COVID-19.

CDR3 residues: CASSVGRGRDTQYF. The CDR3 nucleotides are TGTGCCAGCAGCGTAGGGCGGGGGAGGGATACGCAGTATTTT. The chain combines TRBV9 with TRBJ2-3; the match to TRBD2 covers 7 bases. CDR1 is SGDLS and CDR2 is YYNGEE in the germline V gene. J gave up 6 bases and V 0 bases, and 4 bases lay outside the gene matches. This CDR3 comprises 14 residues.